The clone carrying this T cell receptor beta chain has just a few counts. Its target is unknown. The study made its TCR cDNA through 5'RACE template switching. That step introduced a universal primer site along with UMIs. Each CDR3 protein gets one entry after TCRdb re-called the 5' RACE reads with MiXCR. The profile covers some 600,000 distinct CDR3 sequences, with about 12% appearing a single time and 15% taken by the ten largest. This record comes from a study of T cells after yellow fever vaccination. Notes on the study in general: A weaker but faster secondary response was observed, peaking on day 5 versus 15. Post-booster reappearance was seen for most primary-vaccination clones (roughly 96% CD4, 75% to 90% CD8). A limited proportion of clonotypes was detected within both the CD4 and CD8 compartments.

The CDR3 length is 15 residues. CDR1 is SGHKS, CDR2 YYEKEE, per germline (reference sequence). The V gene lost 1 base and the J gene lost 1 base, with 12 bases spanning the gap. The chain couples TRBV5-5 to TRBJ2-7; perhaps TRBD2 as D (5 bases). The specimen was PBMCs, collected on the day of the yellow fever booster vaccination. The receptor was isolated from a man in his thirties or forties who received the YFV17D yellow fever vaccine. CDR3 in amino acids: CASSLLRAGSYEQYF. In DNA, the CDR3 is TGTGCCAGCAGCTTGCTTCGGGCGGGTTCCTACGAGCAGTACTTC. Using reference TRBV5-5 and TRBJ2-7 for the parts outside the CDR3, the full variable domain is DAGVTQSPTHLIKTRGQQVTLRCSPISGHKSVSWYQQVLGQGPQFIFQYYEKEERGRGNFPDRFSARQFPNYSSELNVNALLLGDSALYLCASSLLRAGSYEQYFGPGTRLTVT.